This record covers a single TCR beta chain. Its antigen is not identified. This specimen belongs to a study of cytomegalovirus exposure and HLA in healthy donors. Overall study results and limits: Some public TCRs appeared in many individuals, while most sequences were rare.

The CDR3 length is 14 residues. Germline loops: CDR1 SGHRS, CDR2 YFSETQ. With 4 bases removed from V and 1 base from J, the gap between germline ends came to 11 bases. PCR was performed using 60 Vbeta and 13 Jbeta primers. Clones were sequenced by immunoSEQ multiplex PCR, and TCRdb holds only the in-frame ones, with some missing. The top ten hold approximately 4% of the sample, which has about 150,000 clones, about three quarters seen once. The clonotype comes from a man aged 50-60 years in good health and CMV-seropositive. Sequencing was done on a sample of PBMCs. The chain employs TRBV5-1 and TRBJ2-5, with TRBD1 as a possible D gene (5 bases). The CDR3 region is CASSAPGSQETQYF. The CDR3, as DNA: TGCGCCAGCAGCGCCCCAGGGTCCCAAGAGACCCAGTACTTC.